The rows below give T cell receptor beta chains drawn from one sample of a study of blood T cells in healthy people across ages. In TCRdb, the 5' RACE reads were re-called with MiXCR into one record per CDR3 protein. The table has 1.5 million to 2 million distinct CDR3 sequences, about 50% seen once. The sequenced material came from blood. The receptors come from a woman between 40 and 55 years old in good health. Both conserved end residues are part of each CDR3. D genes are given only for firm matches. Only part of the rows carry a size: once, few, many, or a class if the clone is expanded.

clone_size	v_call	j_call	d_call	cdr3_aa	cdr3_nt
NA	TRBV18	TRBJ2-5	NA	CASSPPNFRGEQYF	TGTGCCAGCTCACCACCGAATTTCCGGGGAGAGCAGTACTTC
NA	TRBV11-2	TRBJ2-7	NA	CASSFPGVYEQYF	TGTGCCAGCAGCTTCCCAGGGGTCTACGAGCAGTACTTC
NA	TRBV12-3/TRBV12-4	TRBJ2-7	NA	CASSPWAREQYF	TGTGCCAGCAGTCCGTGGGCCCGCGAGCAGTACTTC
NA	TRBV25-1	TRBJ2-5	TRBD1	CASSEPGGALETQYF	TGTGCCAGCAGTGAACCAGGGGGCGCCTTAGAGACCCAGTACTTC
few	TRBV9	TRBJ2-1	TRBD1	CASSENPGQWSNEQFF	TGTGCCAGCAGCGAGAACCCGGGACAGTGGTCCAATGAGCAGTTCTTC
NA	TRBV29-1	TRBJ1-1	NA	CSAYQVTEAFF	TGCAGCGCATACCAGGTCACTGAAGCTTTCTTT
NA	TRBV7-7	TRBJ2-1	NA	CASSLPVWWVSRIEVTYDEQFF	TGTGCTAGCAGCTTACCCGTCTGGTGGGTATCTAGGATCGAGGTGACTTACGATGAGCAGTTCTTC
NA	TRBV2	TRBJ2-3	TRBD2	CASSTGGGATDTQYF	TGTGCCAGCAGTACGGGCGGGGGGGCGACAGATACGCAGTATTTT
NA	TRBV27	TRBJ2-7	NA	CASSDMGAAYEQYF	TGTGCCAGCAGTGATATGGGTGCGGCCTACGAGCAGTACTTC
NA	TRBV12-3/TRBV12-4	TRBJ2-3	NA	CASSRVGVDTQYF	TGTGCCAGCAGCAGAGTTGGGGTGGATACGCAGTATTTT
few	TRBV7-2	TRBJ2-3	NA	CASSLGRSLTDTQYF	TGTGCCAGCAGCTTAGGACGCAGCCTCACAGATACGCAGTATTTT
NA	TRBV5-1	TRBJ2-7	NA	CASSLDGTNTYEQYF	TGCGCCAGCAGCTTGGACGGGACGAACACCTACGAGCAGTACTTC
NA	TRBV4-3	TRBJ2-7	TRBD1	CASSQVWTGAGEQYF	TGCGCCAGCAGCCAAGTCTGGACAGGGGCAGGCGAGCAGTACTTC
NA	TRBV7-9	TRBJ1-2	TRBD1	CASSSKTGQGSYGYTF	TGTGCCAGCAGCTCAAAAACGGGACAGGGGAGCTATGGCTACACCTTC
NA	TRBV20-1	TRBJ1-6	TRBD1	CSARDTGTVNSPLHF	TGCAGTGCTAGAGATACCGGGACAGTAAATTCACCCCTCCACTTT
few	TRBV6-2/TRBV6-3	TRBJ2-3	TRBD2	CASSHGTSGKSTDTQYF	TGTGCCAGCAGTCACGGGACTAGCGGCAAGAGCACAGATACGCAGTATTTT
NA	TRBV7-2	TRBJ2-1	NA	CANSLEGLGREQFF	TGTGCCAACAGCTTAGAGGGGCTAGGGCGTGAGCAGTTCTTC
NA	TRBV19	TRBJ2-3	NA	CASRKTNSQGDTQYF	TGTGCCAGTAGAAAGACTAATTCCCAGGGCGATACGCAGTATTTT
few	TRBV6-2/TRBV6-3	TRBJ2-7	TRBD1	CASSPTGGQSISYEQYF	TGTGCCAGCAGTCCCACAGGGGGACAGTCTATCTCCTACGAGCAGTACTTC
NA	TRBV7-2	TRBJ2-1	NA	CANSLVGGSSYNEQFF	TGTGCCAACAGCTTAGTAGGGGGGAGCTCCTACAATGAGCAGTTCTTC
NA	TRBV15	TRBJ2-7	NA	CATSRPRREQYF	TGTGCCACCAGCAGGCCGAGGCGCGAGCAGTACTTC
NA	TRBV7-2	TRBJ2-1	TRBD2	CASSTMTSGVRNGQFF	TGTGCCAGCAGCACAATGACTAGCGGGGTGAGGAATGGGCAGTTCTTC
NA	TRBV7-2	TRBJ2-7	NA	CASSLRSGLYREQYF	TGTGCCAGCAGCTTACGCTCGGGGCTTTACAGGGAGCAGTACTTC
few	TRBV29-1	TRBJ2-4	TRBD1	CSAMGDRHLAKNIQYF	TGCAGCGCCATGGGGGACAGGCATTTAGCCAAAAACATTCAGTACTTC
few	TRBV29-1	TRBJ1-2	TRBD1	CSAYAHRGQGYGYTF	TGCAGCGCTTACGCACATAGGGGACAGGGCTATGGCTACACCTTC
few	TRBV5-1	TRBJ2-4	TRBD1	CASSPGGPKNIQYF	TGCGCCAGCAGTCCAGGGGGCCCCAAAAACATTCAGTACTTC
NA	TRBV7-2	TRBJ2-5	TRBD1	CASSPGQGSFWETQYF	TGTGCCAGCAGCCCGGGACAGGGATCGTTTTGGGAGACCCAGTACTTC
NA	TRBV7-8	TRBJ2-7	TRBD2	CASSLAQAGYSYNEQYF	TGTGCCAGCAGCTTAGCCCAAGCGGGGTATTCCTACAATGAGCAGTACTTC
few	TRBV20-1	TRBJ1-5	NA	CSASIGDNQPQHF	TGCAGTGCTAGTATCGGAGACAATCAGCCCCAGCATTTT
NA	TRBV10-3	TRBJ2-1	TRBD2	CAHSGGADEQFF	TGCGCTCATAGCGGGGGGGCCGATGAGCAGTTCTTC
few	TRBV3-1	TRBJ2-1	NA	CASSGGGVRNEQFF	TGTGCCAGCAGCGGGGGCGGGGTGAGAAATGAGCAGTTCTTC
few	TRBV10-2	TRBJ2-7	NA	CASSSGLVGPYEQYF	TGCGCCAGCAGTTCGGGGCTCGTGGGACCATACGAGCAGTACTTC
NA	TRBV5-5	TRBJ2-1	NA	CASSVSLGNEQFF	TGTGCCAGCAGTGTGAGCCTTGGGAATGAGCAGTTCTTC
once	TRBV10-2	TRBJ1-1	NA	CASSGYSGNTEAFF	TGCGCCAGCAGTGGGTATTCGGGGAACACTGAAGCTTTCTTT
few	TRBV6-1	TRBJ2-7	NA	CASSEAGGEQYF	TGTGCCAGCAGTGAAGCGGGTGGCGAGCAGTACTTC
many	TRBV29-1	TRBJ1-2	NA	CSVVTAGTYTF	TGCAGCGTTGTTACGGCAGGGACTTACACCTTC
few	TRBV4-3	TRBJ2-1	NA	CASSQEQVSYNEQFF	TGCGCCAGCAGCCAGGAACAGGTATCTTACAATGAGCAGTTCTTC
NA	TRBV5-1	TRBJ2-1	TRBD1	CASSLGQGEQFF	TGCGCCAGCAGCTTAGGACAGGGTGAGCAGTTCTTC
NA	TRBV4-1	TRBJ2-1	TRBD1	CASSQDLVRGLTRIYNEQFF	TGCGCCAGCAGCCAAGATCTGGTGAGGGGGCTTACCCGAATCTACAATGAGCAGTTCTTC
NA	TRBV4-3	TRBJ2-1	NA	CASSQEFQGRDRQFF	TGCGCCAGCAGCCAAGAGTTCCAAGGGCGGGACAGGCAGTTCTTC
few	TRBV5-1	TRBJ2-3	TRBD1	CASSLEDRVDTQYF	TGCGCCAGCAGCTTGGAGGACAGGGTAGATACGCAGTATTTT
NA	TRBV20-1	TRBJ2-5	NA	CNALPHTGRETQYF	TGCAATGCTTTACCCCACACAGGGAGAGAGACCCAGTACTTC
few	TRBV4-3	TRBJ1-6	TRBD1	CASSQEGTGPSPLHF	TGCGCCAGCAGCCAAGAAGGGACAGGGCCTTCACCCCTCCACTTT
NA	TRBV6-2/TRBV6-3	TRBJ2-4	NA	CASSYSKGSWDIQYF	TGTGCCAGCAGTTACTCGAAGGGCAGTTGGGACATTCAGTACTTC
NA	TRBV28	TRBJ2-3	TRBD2	CASSLVRLAEYTDTQYF	TGTGCCAGCAGCCTCGTAAGGCTAGCGGAGTACACAGATACGCAGTATTTT
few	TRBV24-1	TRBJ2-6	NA	CATSDDRRTSGANVLTF	TGTGCCACCAGTGATGACCGACGGACCTCTGGGGCCAACGTCCTGACTTTC
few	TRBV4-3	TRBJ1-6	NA	CASSQGRLVNSPLHF	TGCGCCAGCAGCCAAGGACGTCTTGTCAATTCACCCCTCCACTTT
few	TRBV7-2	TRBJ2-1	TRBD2	CASSLVGGTSGVNEQFF	TGTGCCAGCAGCCTCGTTGGGGGGACTAGCGGGGTCAATGAGCAGTTCTTC
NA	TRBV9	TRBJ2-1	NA	CASSVDDSEQFF	TGTGCCAGCAGCGTAGATGACTCTGAGCAGTTCTTC
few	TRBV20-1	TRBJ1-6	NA	CSAPPPGRMNSPLHF	TGCAGTGCCCCTCCCCCGGGACGGATGAATTCACCCCTCCACTTT
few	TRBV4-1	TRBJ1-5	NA	CASSEQENQPQHF	TGCGCCAGCAGCGAACAGGAAAATCAGCCCCAGCATTTT
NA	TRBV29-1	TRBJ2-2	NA	CSARGDTNTGELFF	TGCAGCGCCCGAGGGGACACAAACACCGGGGAGCTGTTTTTT
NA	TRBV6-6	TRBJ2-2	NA	CASSYLGHTGELFF	TGTGCCAGCAGTTATTTAGGCCACACCGGGGAGCTGTTTTTT
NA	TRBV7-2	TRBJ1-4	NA	CASSLASVYNEKLFF	TGTGCCAGCAGCTTAGCCAGCGTTTATAATGAAAAACTGTTTTTT
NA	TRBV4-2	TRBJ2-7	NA	CASSQGGHESSYEQYF	TGTGCCAGCAGCCAAGGGGGACACGAAAGCTCCTACGAGCAGTACTTC